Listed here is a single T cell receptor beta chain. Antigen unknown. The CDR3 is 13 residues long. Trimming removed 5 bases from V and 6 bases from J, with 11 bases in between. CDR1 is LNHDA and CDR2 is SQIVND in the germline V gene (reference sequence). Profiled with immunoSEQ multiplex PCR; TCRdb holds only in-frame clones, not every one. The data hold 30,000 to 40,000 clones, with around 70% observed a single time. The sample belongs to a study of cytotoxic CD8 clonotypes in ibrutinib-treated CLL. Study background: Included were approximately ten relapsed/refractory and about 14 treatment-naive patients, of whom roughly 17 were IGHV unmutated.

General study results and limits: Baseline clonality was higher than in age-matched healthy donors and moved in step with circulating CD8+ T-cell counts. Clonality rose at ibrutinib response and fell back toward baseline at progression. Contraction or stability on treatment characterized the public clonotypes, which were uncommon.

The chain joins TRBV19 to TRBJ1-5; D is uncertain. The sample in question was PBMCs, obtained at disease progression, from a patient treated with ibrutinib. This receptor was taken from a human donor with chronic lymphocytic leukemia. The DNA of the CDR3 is TGTGCCAGTAGTTCTGGGTTGGGTCAGCCCCAGCATTTT. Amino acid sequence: CASSSGLGQPQHF.